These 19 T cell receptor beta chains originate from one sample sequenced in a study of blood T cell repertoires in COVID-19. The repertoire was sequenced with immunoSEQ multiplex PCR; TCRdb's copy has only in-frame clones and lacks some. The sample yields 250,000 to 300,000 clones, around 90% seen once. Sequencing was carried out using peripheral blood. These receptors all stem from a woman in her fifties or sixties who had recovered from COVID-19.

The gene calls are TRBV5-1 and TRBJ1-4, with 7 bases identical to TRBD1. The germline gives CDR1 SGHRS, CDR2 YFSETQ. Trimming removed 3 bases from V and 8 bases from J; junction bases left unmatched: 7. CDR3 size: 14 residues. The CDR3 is CASSSQGLQEKLFF. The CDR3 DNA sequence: TGCGCCAGCAGCTCACAGGGGTTACAGGAAAAACTGTTTTTT.

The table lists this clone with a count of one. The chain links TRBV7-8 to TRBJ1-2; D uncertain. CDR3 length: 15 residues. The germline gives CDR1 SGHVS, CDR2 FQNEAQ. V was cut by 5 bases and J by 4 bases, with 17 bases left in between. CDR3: CASSPRGGTGYGYTF. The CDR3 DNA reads TGTGCCAGCAGCCCGCGTGGCGGCACGGGCTATGGCTACACCTTC.

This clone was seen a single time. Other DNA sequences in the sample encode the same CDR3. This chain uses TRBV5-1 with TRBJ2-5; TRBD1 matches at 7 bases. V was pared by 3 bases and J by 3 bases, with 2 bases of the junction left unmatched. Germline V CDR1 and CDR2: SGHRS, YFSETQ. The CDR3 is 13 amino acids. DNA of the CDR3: TGCGCCAGCAGCTCGACAGGGAAAGAGACCCAGTACTTC. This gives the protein CASSSTGKETQYF.

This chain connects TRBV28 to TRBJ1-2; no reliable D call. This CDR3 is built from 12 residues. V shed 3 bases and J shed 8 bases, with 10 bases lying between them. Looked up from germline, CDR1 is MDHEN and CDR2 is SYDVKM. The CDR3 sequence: CASSFGAWGYTF. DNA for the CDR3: TGTGCCAGCAGTTTCGGTGCTTGGGGCTACACCTTC.

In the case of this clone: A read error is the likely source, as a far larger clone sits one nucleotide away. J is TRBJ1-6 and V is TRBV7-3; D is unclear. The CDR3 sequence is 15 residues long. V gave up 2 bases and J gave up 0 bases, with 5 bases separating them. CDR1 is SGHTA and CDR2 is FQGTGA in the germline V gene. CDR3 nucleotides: TGTGCCAGCAGCTTAGGGAGCTCCTATAATTCACCCCTCCACTTT. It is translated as CASSLGSSYNSPLHF.

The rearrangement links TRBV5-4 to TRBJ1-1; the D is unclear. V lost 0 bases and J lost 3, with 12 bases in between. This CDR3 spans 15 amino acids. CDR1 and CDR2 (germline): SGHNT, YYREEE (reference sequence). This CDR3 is CASSLDFSSDTEAFF. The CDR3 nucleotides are TGTGCCAGCAGCTTGGATTTTAGTTCGGACACTGAAGCTTTCTTT.

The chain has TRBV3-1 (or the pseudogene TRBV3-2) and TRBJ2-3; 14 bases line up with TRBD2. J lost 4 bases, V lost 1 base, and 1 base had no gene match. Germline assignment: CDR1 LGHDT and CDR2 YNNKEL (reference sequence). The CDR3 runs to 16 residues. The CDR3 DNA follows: TGTGCCAGCAGCCAAGGACTAGCGGGGGGGGCAGATACGCAGTATTTT. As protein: CASSQGLAGGADTQYF.

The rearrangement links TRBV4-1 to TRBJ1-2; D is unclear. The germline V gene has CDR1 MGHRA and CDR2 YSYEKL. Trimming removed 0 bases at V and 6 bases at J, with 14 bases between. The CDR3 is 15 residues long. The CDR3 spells CASSQDPGSGNGYTF. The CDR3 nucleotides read TGCGCCAGCAGCCAAGATCCGGGATCGGGGAATGGCTACACCTTC.

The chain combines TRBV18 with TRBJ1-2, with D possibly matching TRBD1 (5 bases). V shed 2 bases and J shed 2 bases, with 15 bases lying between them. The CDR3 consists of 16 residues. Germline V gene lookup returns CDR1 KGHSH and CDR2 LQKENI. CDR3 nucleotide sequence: TGTGCCAGCTCACCAATGGAGTCGGGACTAAACTATGGCTACACCTTC. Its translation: CASSPMESGLNYGYTF.

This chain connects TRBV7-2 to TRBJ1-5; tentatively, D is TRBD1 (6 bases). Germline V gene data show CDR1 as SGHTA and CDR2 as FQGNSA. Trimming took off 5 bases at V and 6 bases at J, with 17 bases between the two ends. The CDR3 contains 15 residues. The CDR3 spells CASSPQQGRSQPQHF. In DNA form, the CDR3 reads TGTGCCAGCAGCCCTCAACAGGGTCGGAGTCAGCCCCAGCATTTT.

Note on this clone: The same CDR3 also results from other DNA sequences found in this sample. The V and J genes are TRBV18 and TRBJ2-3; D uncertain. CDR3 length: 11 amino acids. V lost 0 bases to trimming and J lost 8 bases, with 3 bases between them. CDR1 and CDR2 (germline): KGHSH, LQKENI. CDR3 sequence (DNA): TGTGCCAGCTCACCACCCGGTACGCAGTATTTT. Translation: CASSPPGTQYF.

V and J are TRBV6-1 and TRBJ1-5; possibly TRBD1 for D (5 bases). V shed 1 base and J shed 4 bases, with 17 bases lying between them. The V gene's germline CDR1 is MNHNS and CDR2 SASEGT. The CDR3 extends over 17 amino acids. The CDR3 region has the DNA TGTGCCAGCAGTGAAGTAATCGGGACTGCCCAGAATCAGCCCCAGCATTTT. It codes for CASSEVIGTAQNQPQHF.

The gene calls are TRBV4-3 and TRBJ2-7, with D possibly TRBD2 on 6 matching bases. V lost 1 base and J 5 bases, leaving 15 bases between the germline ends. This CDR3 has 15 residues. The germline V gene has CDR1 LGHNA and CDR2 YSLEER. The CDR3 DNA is TGCGCCAGCAGCCAAGTTGGAACTGGCGGGAACGAGCAGTACTTC. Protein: CASSQVGTGGNEQYF.

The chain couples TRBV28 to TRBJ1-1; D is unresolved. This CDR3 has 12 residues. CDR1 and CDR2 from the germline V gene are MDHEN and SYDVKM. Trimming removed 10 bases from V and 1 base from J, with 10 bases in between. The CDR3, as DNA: TGTGCCACGCGGTCCGCGAACACTGAAGCTTTCTTT. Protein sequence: CATRSANTEAFF.

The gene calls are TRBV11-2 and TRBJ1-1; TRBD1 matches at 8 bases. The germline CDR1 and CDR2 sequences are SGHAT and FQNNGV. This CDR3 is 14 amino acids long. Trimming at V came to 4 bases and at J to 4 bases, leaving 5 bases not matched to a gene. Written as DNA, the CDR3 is TGTGCCAGCAGCTCCCCGGGACAGGTCACTGAAGCTTTCTTT. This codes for CASSSPGQVTEAFF.

This CDR3 is CSASRGDNEQFF. The CDR3 DNA reads as TGCAGTGCTAGTCGGGGGGACAATGAGCAGTTCTTC. The chain combines TRBV20-1 with TRBJ2-1, with 7 bases that match TRBD2. CDR1 and CDR2 (germline): DFQATT, SNEGSKA (reference sequence). Trimming removed 3 bases from V and 5 bases from J; junction bases left unmatched: 1. CDR3 size: 12 residues.

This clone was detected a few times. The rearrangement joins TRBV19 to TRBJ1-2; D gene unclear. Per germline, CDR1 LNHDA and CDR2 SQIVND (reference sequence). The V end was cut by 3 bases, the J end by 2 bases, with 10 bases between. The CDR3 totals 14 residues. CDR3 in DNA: TGTGCCAGTAGTATTCAAGCACGAAACTATGGCTACACCTTC. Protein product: CASSIQARNYGYTF.

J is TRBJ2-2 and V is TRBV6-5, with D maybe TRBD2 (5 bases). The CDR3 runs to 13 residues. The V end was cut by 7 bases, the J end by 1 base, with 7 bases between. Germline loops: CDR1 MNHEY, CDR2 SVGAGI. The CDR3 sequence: CASTEGNTGELFF. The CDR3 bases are TGTGCCAGCACAGAGGGGAACACCGGGGAGCTGTTTTTT.

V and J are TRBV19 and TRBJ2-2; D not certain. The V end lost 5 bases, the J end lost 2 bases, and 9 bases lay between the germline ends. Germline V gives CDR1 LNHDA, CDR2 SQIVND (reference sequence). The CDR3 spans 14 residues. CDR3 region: CASSESVNTGELFF. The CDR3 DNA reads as TGTGCCAGTAGTGAATCAGTCAACACCGGGGAGCTGTTTTTT. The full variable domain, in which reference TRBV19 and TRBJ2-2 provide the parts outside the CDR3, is DGGITQSPKYLFRKEGQNVTLSCEQNLNHDAMYWYRQDPGQGLRLIYYSQIVNDFQKGDIAEGYSVSREKKESFPLTVTSAQKNPTAFYLCASSESVNTGELFFGEGSRLTVL.